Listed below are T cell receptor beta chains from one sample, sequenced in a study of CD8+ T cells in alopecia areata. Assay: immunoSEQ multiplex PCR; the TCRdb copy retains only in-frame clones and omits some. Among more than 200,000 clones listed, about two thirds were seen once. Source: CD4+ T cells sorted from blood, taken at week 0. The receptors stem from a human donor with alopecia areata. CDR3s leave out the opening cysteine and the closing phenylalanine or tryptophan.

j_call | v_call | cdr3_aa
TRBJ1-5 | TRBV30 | AWSAETHLTGLINQPQH
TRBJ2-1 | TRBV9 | ASSVEVAGGRGEQF
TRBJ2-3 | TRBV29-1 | SVDEGSDTQY
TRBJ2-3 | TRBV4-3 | ARSQDLGYQDTQY
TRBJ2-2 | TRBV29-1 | SAHKDSFTGELF
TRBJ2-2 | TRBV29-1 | SVEGPTGELF
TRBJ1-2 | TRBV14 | ASSQDIGRANGYT
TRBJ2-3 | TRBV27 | ASTPSGGVSTDTQY
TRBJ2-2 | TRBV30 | AWVRLGGDTGELF
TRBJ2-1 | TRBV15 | ATSRGAGTGNYNEQF
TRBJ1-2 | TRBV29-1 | SVGGRSWGYT
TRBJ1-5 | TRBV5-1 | ASREGISNQPQH
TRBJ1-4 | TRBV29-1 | SAQDRGTNEKLF
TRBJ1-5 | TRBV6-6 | ASRNQQDQPQH
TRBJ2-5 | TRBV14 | ASSQDLRKTQY
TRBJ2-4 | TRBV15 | ATSRDPKNIQY
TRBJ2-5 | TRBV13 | ASSPPPSGGDQETQY
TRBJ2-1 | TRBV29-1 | SVPRQGENEQF
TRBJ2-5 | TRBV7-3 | ASSLETRAAQY
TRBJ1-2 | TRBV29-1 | SVEPNYGYT
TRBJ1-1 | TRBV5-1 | ASSLAKPNTEAF
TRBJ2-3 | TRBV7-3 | ASSPQRGRTDTQY
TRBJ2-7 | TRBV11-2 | ASSRDLDSYEQY
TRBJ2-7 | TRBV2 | ASSEDSPYYEQY
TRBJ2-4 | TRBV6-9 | ASLTQGKNIQY
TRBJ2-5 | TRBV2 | ASSGDRGETQY
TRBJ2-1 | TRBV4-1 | ASSQDRARVNYNEQF
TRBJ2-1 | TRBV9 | ASSVEPGLGLNDEQF
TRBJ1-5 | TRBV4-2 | ASSLGRHSNQPQH
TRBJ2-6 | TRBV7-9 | ASSHNQGTGNPGANVLT
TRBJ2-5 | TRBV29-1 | SAGRHLEETQY
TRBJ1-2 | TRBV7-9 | AFGGRYGYT
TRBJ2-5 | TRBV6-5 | ASRQQGKETQY
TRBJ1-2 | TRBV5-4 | ASSLQDPGGYT
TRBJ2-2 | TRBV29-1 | SVEPRQAGELF
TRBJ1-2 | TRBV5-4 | ASSLVENYGYT
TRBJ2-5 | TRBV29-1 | SARTGEETQY
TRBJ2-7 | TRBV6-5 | ASSTDGTGWYEQY
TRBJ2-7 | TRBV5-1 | ASSLEGAQY
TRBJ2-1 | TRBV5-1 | ASGGQGNAYNEQF
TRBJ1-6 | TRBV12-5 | ASGLRDRGSSPLH
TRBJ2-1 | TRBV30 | AWNSGGGYNEQF
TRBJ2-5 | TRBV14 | ASSLMGGGRQETQY
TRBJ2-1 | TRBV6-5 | ASGQGAEQF
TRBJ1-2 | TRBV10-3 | AISEGFYGYT
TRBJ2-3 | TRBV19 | ASSIGQAADTQY
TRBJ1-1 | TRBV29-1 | SVLDTLWTEAF
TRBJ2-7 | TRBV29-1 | SVGTSGTYEQY
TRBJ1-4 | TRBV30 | AWSVQGVVEKLF
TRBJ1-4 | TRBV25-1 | ASSELGHEKLF
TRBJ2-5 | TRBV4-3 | ASSQDGRGQETQY
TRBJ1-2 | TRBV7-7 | ASRPYGYT
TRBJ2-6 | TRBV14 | ASSHLGKAGANVLT
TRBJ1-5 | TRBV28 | ASSFGGEPQH
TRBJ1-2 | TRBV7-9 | ASSFPGGRGYT